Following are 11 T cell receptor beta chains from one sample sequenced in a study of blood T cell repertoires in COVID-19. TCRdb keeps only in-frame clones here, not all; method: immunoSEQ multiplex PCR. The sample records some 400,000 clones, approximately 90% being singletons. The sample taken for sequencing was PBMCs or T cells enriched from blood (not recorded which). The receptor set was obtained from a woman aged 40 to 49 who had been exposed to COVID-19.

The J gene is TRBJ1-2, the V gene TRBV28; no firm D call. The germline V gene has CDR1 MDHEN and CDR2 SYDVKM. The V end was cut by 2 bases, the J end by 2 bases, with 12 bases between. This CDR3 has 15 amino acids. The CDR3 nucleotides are TGTGCCAGCAGTTTAACGTACAGTAAGAACTATGGCTACACCTTC. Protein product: CASSLTYSKNYGYTF.

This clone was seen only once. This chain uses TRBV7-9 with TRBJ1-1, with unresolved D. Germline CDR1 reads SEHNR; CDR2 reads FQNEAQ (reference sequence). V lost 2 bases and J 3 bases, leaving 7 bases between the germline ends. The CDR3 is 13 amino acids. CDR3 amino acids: CASSLPVDTEAFF. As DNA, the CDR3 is TGTGCCAGCAGCTTACCTGTAGACACTGAAGCTTTCTTT.

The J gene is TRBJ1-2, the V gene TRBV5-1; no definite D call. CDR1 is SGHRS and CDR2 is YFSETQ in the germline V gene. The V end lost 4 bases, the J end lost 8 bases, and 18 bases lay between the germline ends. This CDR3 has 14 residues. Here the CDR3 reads CASSPESGSGGYTF. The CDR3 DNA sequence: TGCGCCAGCAGCCCGGAATCAGGTTCTGGGGGCTACACCTTC. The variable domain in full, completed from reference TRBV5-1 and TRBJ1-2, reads KAGVTQTPRYLIKTRGQQVTLSCSPISGHRSVSWYQQTPGQGLQFLFEYFSETQRNKGNFPGRFSGRQFSNSRSEMNVSTLELGDSALYLCASSPESGSGGYTFGSGTRLTVV.

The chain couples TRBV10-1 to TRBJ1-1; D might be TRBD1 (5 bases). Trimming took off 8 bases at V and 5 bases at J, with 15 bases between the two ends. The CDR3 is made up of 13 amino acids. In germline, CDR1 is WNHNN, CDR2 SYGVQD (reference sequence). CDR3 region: CASLPAGGTEAFF. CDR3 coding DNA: TGCGCCAGCCTACCCGCGGGGGGGACTGAAGCTTTCTTT.

The CDR3 loop reads CASSLVGRGSGNTIYF. The DNA for the CDR3 is TGTGCCAGCAGCTTAGTGGGCAGGGGGTCTGGAAACACCATATATTTT. The chain couples TRBV7-8 to TRBJ1-3, with 7 bases matching TRBD1. The CDR3 contains 16 residues. Germline V gene data show CDR1 as SGHVS and CDR2 as FQNEAQ. With 1 base clipped from V and 1 base from J, the junction kept 4 bases outside the gene matches.

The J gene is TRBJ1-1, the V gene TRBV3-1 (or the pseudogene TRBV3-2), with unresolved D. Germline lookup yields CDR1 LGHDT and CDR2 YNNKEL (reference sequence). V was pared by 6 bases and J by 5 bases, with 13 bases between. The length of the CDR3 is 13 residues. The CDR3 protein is CASSRPDGTEAFF. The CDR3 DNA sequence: TGTGCCAGCAGTCGACCCGACGGGACTGAAGCTTTCTTT.

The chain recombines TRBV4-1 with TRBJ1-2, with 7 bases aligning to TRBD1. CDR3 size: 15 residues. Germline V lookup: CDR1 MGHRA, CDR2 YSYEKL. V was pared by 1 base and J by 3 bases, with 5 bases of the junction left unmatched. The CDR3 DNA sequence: TGCGCCAGCAGCCAAGTACAGGGGAAGGACTATGGCTACACCTTC. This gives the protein CASSQVQGKDYGYTF.

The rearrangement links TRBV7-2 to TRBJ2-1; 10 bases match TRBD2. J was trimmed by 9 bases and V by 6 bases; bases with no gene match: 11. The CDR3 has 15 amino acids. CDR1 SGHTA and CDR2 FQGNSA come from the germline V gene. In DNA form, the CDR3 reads TGTGCCAGCAGAACTATAGCGGGAGGCGGGGCTGAGCAGTTCTTC. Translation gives CASRTIAGGGAEQFF.

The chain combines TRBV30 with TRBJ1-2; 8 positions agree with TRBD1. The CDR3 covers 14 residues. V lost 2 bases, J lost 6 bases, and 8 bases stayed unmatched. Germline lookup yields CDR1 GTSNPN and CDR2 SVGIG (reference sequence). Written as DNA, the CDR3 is TGTGCCTGGAGTACGCAGGGGGCGATGGATGGCTACACCTTC. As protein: CAWSTQGAMDGYTF.

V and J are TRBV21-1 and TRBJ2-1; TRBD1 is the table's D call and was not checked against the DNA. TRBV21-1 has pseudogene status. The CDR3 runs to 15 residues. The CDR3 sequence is CASSAPPVFYNEQFF. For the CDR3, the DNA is TGTGCCAGCAGCGCCCCCCCAGTGTTCTACAATGAGCAGTTCTTC.

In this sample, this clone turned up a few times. For the CDR3, the DNA is TGCGCCAGCAGTGAGTCGAAGGGGGGACTAGCAACAGATACGCAGTATTTT. This sequence encodes CASSESKGGLATDTQYF. The chain has TRBV10-1 and TRBJ2-3, with 9 bases identical to TRBD2. Germline trimming cut 0 bases from V and 3 bases from J; bases unmatched to any gene: 7. This CDR3 has 17 amino acids. Germline-derived CDR1 and CDR2 are WNHNN and SYGVQD (reference sequence).